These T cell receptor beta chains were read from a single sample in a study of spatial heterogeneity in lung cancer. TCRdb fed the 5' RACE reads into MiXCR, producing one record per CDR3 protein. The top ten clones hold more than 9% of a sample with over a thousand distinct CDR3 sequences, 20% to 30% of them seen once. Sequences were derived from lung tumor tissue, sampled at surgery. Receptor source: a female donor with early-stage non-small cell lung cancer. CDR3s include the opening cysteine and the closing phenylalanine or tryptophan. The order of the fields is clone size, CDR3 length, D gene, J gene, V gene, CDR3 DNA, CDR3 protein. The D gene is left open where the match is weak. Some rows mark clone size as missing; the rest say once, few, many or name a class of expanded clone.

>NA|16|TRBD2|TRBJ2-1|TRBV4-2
TGTGCCAGCAGCCAAGGCGAAGCGGGGGCTAACAATGAGCAGTTCTTC
CASSQGEAGANNEQFF
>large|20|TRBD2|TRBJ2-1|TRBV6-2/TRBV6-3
TGTGCCAGCAGTTACTACAAAACGACTAGCGGGGAAGGTTCGGTAAATGAGCAGTTCTTC
CASSYYKTTSGEGSVNEQFF
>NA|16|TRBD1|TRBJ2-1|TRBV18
TGTGCCAGCTCACCCCAGGGACAGAGCTCCTACAATGAGCAGTTCTTC
CASSPQGQSSYNEQFF
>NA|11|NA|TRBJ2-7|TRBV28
TGTGCCAGCAGTGTCCGCTACGAGCAGTACTTC
CASSVRYEQYF
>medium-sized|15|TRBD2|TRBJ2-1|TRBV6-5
TGTGCCAGCAGTTTCGGACTAGAGGGAGTCTATGAGCAGTTCTTC
CASSFGLEGVYEQFF
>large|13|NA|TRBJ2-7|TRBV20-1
TGCAGTGCCGCATCCTCGGCGGAGTACGAGCAGTACTTC
CSAASSAEYEQYF
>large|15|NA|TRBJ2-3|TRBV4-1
TGCGCCAGCAGCCAAGATGGAGTAGGAACAGATACGCAGTATTTT
CASSQDGVGTDTQYF
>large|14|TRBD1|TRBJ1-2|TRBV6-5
TGTGCCAGCAGTTCCGGACAGGGGGGATATGGCTACACCTTC
CASSSGQGGYGYTF
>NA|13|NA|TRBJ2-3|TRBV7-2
TGTGCCAGCAGCCACCCAGTTTGGCTGGGGCAGTATTTT
CASSHPVWLGQYF
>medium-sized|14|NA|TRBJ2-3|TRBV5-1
TGCGCCAGCAGCTCCGGGACGCAGGCAGATACGCAGTATTTT
CASSSGTQADTQYF
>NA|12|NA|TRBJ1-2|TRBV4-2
TGTGCCAGCAGCCAAGATAGTCGAGGCTACACCTTC
CASSQDSRGYTF
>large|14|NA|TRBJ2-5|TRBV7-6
TGTGCCAGCAGCTTAGGGGGGGACAAGGAGACCCAGTACTTC
CASSLGGDKETQYF
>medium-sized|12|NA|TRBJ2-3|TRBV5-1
TGCGCCAGCACGGCAGGGACAGATACGCAGTATTTT
CASTAGTDTQYF
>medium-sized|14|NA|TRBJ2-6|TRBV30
TGTGCCTGGAGTAGGGACTCTGGGGCCAACGTCCTGACTTTC
CAWSRDSGANVLTF
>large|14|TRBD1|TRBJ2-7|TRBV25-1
TGTGCCAGCAGAACAACAGGGGATCGCTACGAGCAGTACTTC
CASRTTGDRYEQYF
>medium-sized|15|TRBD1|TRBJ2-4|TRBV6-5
TGTGCCAGCAGTTCCCCGGGACAGGGCAAAAACATTCAGTACTTC
CASSSPGQGKNIQYF
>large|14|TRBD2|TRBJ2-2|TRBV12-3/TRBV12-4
TGTGCCAGCAGGACGCGGGAGGGCTCTGGGGAGCTGTTTTTT
CASRTREGSGELFF
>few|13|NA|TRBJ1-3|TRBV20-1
TGCAGTGCTAGATCCAGGACCGAAAACACCATATATTTT
CSARSRTENTIYF
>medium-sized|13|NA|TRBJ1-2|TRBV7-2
TGTGCCAGCAGCTTAGAGTCCGTCTCTGGCTACACCTTC
CASSLESVSGYTF
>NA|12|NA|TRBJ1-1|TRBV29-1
TGCAGCGTTTCGGACAGGAACACTGAAGCTTTCTTT
CSVSDRNTEAFF
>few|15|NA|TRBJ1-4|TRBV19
TGTGCCAGTAGTATCGGGGAAACAACTAATGAAAAACTGTTTTTT
CASSIGETTNEKLFF
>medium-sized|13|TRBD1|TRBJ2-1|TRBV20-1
TGCAGTGCTCGCGAAGGGGGCCGGAATGAGCAGTTCTTC
CSAREGGRNEQFF
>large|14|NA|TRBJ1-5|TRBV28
TGTGCCAGCGGGACGGATCCTAGCAATCAGCCCCAGCATTTT
CASGTDPSNQPQHF
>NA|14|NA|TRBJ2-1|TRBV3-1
TGTGCCAGCAGCCAACTGGGTATCGGCAGTGAGCAGTTCTTC
CASSQLGIGSEQFF
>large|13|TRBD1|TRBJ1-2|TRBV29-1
TGCAGCGTTGCGGACAGGGAGGCCTATGGCTACACCTTC
CSVADREAYGYTF
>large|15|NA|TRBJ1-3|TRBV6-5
TGTGCCAGCCGGGAAAGAGGAGGGCTTGGAAACACCATATATTTT
CASRERGGLGNTIYF
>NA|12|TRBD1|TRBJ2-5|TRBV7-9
TGTGCCAGCAGCCAACAGGGGGAGACCCAGTACTTC
CASSQQGETQYF
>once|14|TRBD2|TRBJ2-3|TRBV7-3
TGTGCCAGCAGCCCTGGGACTAGCACGGGGAGGCAGTATTTT
CASSPGTSTGRQYF
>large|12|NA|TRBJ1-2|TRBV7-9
TGTGCCAGCAGCCGGACAGAATATGGCTACACCTTC
CASSRTEYGYTF
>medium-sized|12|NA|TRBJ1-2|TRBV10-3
TGTGCCATCAGTTTATTCGGAGGTTTCTACACCTTC
CAISLFGGFYTF
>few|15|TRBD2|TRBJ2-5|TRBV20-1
TGCAGTGCTAGAACTAGCGGGAGGGCCCCGGAGACCCAGTACTTC
CSARTSGRAPETQYF
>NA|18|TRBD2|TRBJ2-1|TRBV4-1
TGCGCCAGCAGCCAAGATCAGCCTAGCGGGGGGGTCTACAATGAGCAGTTCTTC
CASSQDQPSGGVYNEQFF
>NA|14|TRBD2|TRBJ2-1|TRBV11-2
TGTGCCAGCAGCTTACGGACTAGCGGCAATGAGCAGTTCTTC
CASSLRTSGNEQFF
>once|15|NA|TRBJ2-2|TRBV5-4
TGTGCCAGCAGCCCTGCCTTGACCGACACCGGGGAGCTGTTTTTT
CASSPALTDTGELFF
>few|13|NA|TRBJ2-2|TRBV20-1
TGCAGTGCTCCTGGAATTTCTAAACGGGAGCTGTTTTTT
CSAPGISKRELFF
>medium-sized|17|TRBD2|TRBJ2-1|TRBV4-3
TGCGCCAGCAGCCAAGTATTGGGCGGGGGGGCCCAGAATGAGCAGTTCTTC
CASSQVLGGGAQNEQFF
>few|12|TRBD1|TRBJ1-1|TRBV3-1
TGTGCCAGCAGCCTACGGGACAGCGAAGCTTTCTTT
CASSLRDSEAFF
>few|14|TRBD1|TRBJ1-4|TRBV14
TGTGCCAGCAACCAACAGGGGGCTAATGAAAAACTGTTTTTT
CASNQQGANEKLFF